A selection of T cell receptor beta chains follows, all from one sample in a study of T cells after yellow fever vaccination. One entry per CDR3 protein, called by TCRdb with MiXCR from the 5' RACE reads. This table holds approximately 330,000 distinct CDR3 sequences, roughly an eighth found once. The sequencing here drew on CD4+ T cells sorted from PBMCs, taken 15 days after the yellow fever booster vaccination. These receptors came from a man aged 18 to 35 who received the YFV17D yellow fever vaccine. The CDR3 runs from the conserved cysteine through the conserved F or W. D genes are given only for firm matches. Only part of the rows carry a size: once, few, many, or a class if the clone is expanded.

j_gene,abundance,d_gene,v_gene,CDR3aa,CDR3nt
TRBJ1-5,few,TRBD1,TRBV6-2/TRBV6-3,CASRTSGQGRNQPQHF,TGTGCCAGCAGGACCTCCGGACAGGGTAGGAATCAGCCCCAGCATTTT
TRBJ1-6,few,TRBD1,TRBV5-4,CASSSRQGPKIYNSPLHF,TGTGCCAGCAGCTCCCGACAGGGACCGAAGATATATAATTCACCCCTCCACTTT
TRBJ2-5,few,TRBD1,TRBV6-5,CASSYSRDRVWETQYF,TGTGCCAGCAGTTACTCCCGGGACAGGGTATGGGAGACCCAGTACTTC
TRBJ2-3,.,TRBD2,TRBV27,CASWPRRRGVTDTQYF,TGTGCCAGCTGGCCCCGGAGGCGGGGGGTTACAGATACGCAGTATTTT
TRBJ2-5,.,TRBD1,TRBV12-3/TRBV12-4,CASSPGGNQETQYF,TGTGCCAGCAGTCCAGGGGGAAACCAAGAGACCCAGTACTTC
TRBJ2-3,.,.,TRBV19,CASSISLGGTDTQYF,TGTGCCAGTAGTATATCTCTTGGGGGCACAGATACGCAGTATTTT
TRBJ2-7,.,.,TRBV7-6,CASTLSTGGNYEQYF,TGTGCCAGCACCCTGTCGACGGGCGGGAATTACGAGCAGTACTTC
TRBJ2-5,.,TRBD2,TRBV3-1,CASSQEGDYFQETQYF,TGTGCCAGCAGCCAAGAAGGGGACTACTTCCAAGAGACCCAGTACTTC
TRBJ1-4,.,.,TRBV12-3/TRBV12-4,CASSRMWTTNEKLFF,TGTGCCAGCAGTCGAATGTGGACAACGAATGAAAAACTGTTTTTT
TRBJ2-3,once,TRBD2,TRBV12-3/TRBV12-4,CASSLSSGGTDTQYF,TGTGCCAGCAGCCTTTCTAGCGGGGGGACAGATACGCAGTATTTT
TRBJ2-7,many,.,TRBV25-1,CASSALSQTSYEQYF,TGTGCCAGCAGTGCCCTTTCGCAGACGAGCTACGAGCAGTACTTC
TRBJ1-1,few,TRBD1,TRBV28,CASSTGGGRGTEAFF,TGTGCCAGCAGCACAGGGGGGGGTCGGGGCACTGAAGCTTTCTTT
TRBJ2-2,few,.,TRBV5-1,CASSRVATAYTGELFF,TGCGCCAGCAGCCGGGTGGCTACTGCCTACACCGGGGAGCTGTTTTTT
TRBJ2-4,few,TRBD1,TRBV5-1,CASSWDRDTAFQYF,TGCGCCAGCAGCTGGGACAGGGATACAGCATTTCAGTACTTC
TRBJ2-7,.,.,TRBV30,CAWNSGTYEQYF,TGTGCCTGGAATAGCGGCACATACGAGCAGTACTTC
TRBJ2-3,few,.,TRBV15,CATSRDKGSPKGTDTQYF,TGTGCCACCAGCAGAGATAAGGGATCTCCGAAAGGGACAGATACGCAGTATTTT
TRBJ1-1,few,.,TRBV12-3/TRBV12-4,CASSLRPMNTEAFF,TGTGCCAGCAGTCTCAGGCCAATGAACACTGAAGCTTTCTTT
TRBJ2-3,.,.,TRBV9,CASSNMGADTQYF,TGTGCCAGCAGCAACATGGGGGCCGATACGCAGTATTTT
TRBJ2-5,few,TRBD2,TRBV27,CASSSGTSGGLFQETQYF,TGTGCCAGCAGTTCCGGGACTAGCGGGGGCCTCTTCCAAGAGACCCAGTACTTC
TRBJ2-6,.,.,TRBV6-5,CASRSHDSGANVLTF,TGTGCCAGCAGGTCTCACGACTCTGGGGCCAACGTCCTGACTTTC
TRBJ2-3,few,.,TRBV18,CASSPDGNTDTQYF,TGTGCCAGCTCACCGGACGGAAACACAGATACGCAGTATTTT
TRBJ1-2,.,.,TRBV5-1,CASSLAAGEAGGYTF,TGCGCCAGCAGCTTGGCCGCGGGGGAGGCAGGAGGCTACACCTTC
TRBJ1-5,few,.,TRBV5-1,CASSLDALSQPQHF,TGCGCCAGCAGCTTGGATGCCCTTAGCCAGCCCCAGCATTTT